This entry lists 10 T cell receptor beta chains sequenced from one sample in a study of technical replicates of blood from several donors. The protocol was immunoSEQ multiplex PCR, while the TCRdb copy is restricted to in-frame clones and leaves out a portion. The sample includes some 87,000 clones, roughly 91% of them seen just once. Sequencing input: T cells isolated from PBMCs. These TCRs come from a human donor in good health.

J is TRBJ2-1 and V is TRBV18; 8 nucleotides agree with TRBD1. This CDR3 has 16 amino acids. Germline V gene data show CDR1 as KGHSH and CDR2 as LQKENI. V lost 4 bases to trimming and J lost 3 bases; unmatched junction nucleotides: 8. The CDR3 region is CASSLKPGQVYNEQFF. CDR3 sequence (DNA): TGTGCCAGCTCACTAAAACCGGGACAGGTCTACAATGAGCAGTTCTTC.

The table lists this clone with a count of one. The rearrangement joins TRBV10-3 to TRBJ2-7; 7 bases are shared with TRBD1. Germline V CDR1 and CDR2: ENHRY, SYGVKD. The CDR3 covers 13 residues. The ends lost 7 bases at V and 3 bases at J; junction bases unmatched: 6. CDR3 DNA: TGTGCCATCACAGGTGACAGGGACTACGAGCAGTACTTC. Amino acids: CAITGDRDYEQYF.

The V call is TRBV30, the J call TRBJ1-1; TRBD1 is a possible D gene (5 bases). V was shortened by 0 bases and J by 2 bases, with 7 bases between the two germline ends. The germline V gene encodes CDR1 GTSNPN and CDR2 SVGIG (reference sequence). The CDR3 runs 13 residues. The DNA of the CDR3 is TGTGCCTGGAGTGTTGACAGCAACACTGAAGCTTTCTTT. The encoded protein is CAWSVDSNTEAFF.

The rearrangement uses TRBV28 and TRBJ2-7; D might be TRBD1 (6 bases). Germline loops: CDR1 MDHEN, CDR2 SYDVKM. Trimming removed 9 bases at V and 6 bases at J, with 12 bases between. The CDR3 has 11 residues. CDR3 sequence: CASRQVSEQYF. DNA for the CDR3: TGTGCCAGTAGACAGGTCTCCGAGCAGTACTTC.

CDR3 in amino acids: CASSERNLHEQFF. CDR3 coding DNA: TGCGCCAGCAGTGAGCGAAACTTGCATGAGCAGTTCTTC. The chain recombines TRBV10-1 with TRBJ2-1, with D hard to call. In germline, CDR1 is WNHNN, CDR2 SYGVQD (reference sequence). This CDR3 has 13 amino acids. V was clipped by 2 bases and J by 8 bases, with 10 bases between them.

J is TRBJ1-4 and V is TRBV28, with a weak D call TRBD1 (5 bases). Germline CDR1 reads MDHEN; CDR2 reads SYDVKM. The CDR3 is 15 residues long. V lost 8 bases, J lost 3 bases, and 16 bases lay in between. The CDR3 DNA is TGTGCCAGCCGGGGGATCCGGGATTCTAATGAAAAACTGTTTTTT. This translates into CASRGIRDSNEKLFF.

The chain recombines TRBV11-2 with TRBJ1-1; 9 nucleotides line up with TRBD1. Germline CDR1 reads SGHAT; CDR2 reads FQNNGV. The CDR3 is 11 residues long. The V gene end was trimmed by 5 bases and the J gene end by 11 bases; junction bases not matched to a gene: 3. The CDR3 sequence: CASSTGTGAFF. The CDR3 region has the DNA TGTGCCAGCAGCACGGGGACAGGGGCTTTCTTT. Combining the CDR3 with reference TRBV11-2 and TRBJ1-1 gives the whole variable domain EAGVAQSPRYKIIEKRQSVAFWCNPISGHATLYWYQQILGQGPKLLIQFQNNGVVDDSQLPKDRFSAERLKGVDSTLKIQPAKLEDSAVYLCASSTGTGAFFGQGTRLTVV.

The rearrangement joins TRBV30 to TRBJ1-6; tentative D call: TRBD1 (6 bases). Trimming took off 3 bases at V and 7 bases at J, with 10 bases between the two ends. The CDR3 sequence is 13 residues long. Germline CDR1 GTSNPN, CDR2 SVGIG (reference sequence). CDR3 sequence: CAWSAGENSPLHF. The CDR3 DNA is TGTGCCTGGAGCGCAGGGGAGAATTCACCCCTCCACTTT. Full variable domain (outside the CDR3, taken from reference TRBV30 and TRBJ1-6): SQTIHQWPATLVQPVGSPLSLECTVEGTSNPNLYWYRQAAGRGLQLLFYSVGIGQISSEVPQNLSASRPQDRQFILSSKKLLLSDSGFYLCAWSAGENSPLHFGNGTRLTVT.

V gene TRBV4-1 combines with J gene TRBJ2-5; 9 positions agree with TRBD2. Germline V gene lookup returns CDR1 MGHRA and CDR2 YSYEKL. This CDR3 region has 15 residues. V trimming: 5 bases; J trimming: 3 bases; junction bases outside the gene matches: 7. DNA of the CDR3: TGCGCCAGCAGCACTGTGGCTAGCGGGGAAGAGACCCAGTACTTC. Protein: CASSTVASGEETQYF.

The rearrangement links TRBV11-1 to TRBJ2-7, with 8 bases matching TRBD2. Germline CDR1 reads SGHAT; CDR2 reads FQDESV (reference sequence). This CDR3 spans 14 amino acids. J gave up 4 bases and V 4 bases, and 6 bases lay outside the gene matches. This CDR3 is CASSSAGALYEQYF. CDR3 nucleotides: TGTGCCAGCAGCTCAGCGGGAGCTTTGTACGAGCAGTACTTC.